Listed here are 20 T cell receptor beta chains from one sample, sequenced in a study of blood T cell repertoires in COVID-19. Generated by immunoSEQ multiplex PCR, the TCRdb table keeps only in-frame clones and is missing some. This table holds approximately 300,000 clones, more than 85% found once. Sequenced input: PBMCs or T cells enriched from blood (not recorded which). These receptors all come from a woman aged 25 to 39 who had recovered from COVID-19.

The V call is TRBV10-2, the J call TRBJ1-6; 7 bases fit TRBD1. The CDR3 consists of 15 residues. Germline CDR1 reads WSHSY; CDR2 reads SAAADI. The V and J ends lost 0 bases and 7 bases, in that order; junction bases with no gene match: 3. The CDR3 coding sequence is TGCGCCAGCAGTGAGTCTCAGGGGGTAAATTCACCCCTCCACTTT. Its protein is CASSESQGVNSPLHF.

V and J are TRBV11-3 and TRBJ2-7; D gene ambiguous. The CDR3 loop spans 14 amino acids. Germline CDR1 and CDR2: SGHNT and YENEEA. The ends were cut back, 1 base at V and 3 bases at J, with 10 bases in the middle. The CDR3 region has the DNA TGTGCCAGCAGCTTAGTTTTCAGAAACTACGAGCAGTACTTC. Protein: CASSLVFRNYEQYF.

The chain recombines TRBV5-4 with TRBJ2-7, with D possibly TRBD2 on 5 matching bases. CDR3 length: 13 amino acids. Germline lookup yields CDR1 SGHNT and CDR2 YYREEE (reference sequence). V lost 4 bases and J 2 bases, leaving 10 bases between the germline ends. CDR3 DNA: TGTGCCAGCAGCAAGGACGGGACCTACGAGCAGTACTTC. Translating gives CASSKDGTYEQYF.

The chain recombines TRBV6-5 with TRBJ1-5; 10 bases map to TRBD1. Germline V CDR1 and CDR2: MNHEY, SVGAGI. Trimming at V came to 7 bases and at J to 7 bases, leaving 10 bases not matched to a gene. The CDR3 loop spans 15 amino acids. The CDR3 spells CASKSMTGGRQPQHF. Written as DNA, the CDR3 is TGTGCCAGCAAATCGATGACAGGGGGCCGGCAGCCCCAGCATTTT.

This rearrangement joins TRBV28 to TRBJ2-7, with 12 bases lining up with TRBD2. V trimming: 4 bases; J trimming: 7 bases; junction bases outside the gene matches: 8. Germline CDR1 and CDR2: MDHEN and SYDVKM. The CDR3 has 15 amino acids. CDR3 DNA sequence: TGTGCCAGCAGTTCCCGGACTAGCGGGGTCTTGGAGCAGTACTTC. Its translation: CASSSRTSGVLEQYF.

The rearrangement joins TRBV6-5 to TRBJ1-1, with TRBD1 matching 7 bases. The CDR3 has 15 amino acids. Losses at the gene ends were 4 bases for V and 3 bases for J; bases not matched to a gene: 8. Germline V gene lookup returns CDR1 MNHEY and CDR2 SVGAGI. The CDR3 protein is CASSSRQGWDTEAFF. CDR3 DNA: TGTGCCAGCAGTTCCCGACAGGGATGGGACACTGAAGCTTTCTTT.

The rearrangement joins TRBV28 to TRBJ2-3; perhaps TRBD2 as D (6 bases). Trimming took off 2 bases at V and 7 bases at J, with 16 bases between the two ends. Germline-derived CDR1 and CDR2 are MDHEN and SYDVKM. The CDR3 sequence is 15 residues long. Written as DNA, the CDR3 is TGTGCCAGCAGTTTAGGGGCGGGACGAGGGAATACGCAGTATTTT. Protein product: CASSLGAGRGNTQYF.

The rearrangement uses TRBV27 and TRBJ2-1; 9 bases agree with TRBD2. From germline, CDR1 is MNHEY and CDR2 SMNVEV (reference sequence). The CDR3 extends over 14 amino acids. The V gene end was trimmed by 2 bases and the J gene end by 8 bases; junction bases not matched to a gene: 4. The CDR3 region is CASSLAGGNDEQFF. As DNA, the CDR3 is TGTGCCAGCAGTTTAGCGGGGGGGAACGATGAGCAGTTCTTC.

CDR3 DNA: TGTGCCAGCAGAAGGGAGGGAGTGGGTGAAAAACTGTTTTTT. It is translated as CASRREGVGEKLFF. V usage is TRBV2 and J usage is TRBJ1-4; D is uncertain. The CDR3 consists of 14 residues. V was pared by 6 bases and J by 7 bases, with 15 bases between. The germline V gene encodes CDR1 SNHLY and CDR2 FYNNEI.

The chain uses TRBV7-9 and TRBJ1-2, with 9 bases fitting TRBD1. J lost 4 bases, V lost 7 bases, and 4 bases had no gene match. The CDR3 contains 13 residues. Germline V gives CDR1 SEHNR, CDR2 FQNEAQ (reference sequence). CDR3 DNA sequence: TGTGCCAGCACCCAACAGGGGGCCTATGGCTACACCTTC. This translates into CASTQQGAYGYTF.

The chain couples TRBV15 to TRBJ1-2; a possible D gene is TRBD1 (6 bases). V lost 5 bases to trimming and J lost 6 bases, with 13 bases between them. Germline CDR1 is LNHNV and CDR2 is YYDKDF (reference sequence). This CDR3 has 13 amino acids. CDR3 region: CATSPGGGDGYTF. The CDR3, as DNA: TGTGCCACCAGCCCCGGCGGGGGCGATGGCTACACCTTC. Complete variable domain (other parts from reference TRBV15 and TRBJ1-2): DAMVIQNPRYQVTQFGKPVTLSCSQTLNHNVMYWYQQKSSQAPKLLFHYYDKDFNNEADTPDNFQSRRPNTSFCFLDIRSPGLGDTAMYLCATSPGGGDGYTFGSGTRLTVV.

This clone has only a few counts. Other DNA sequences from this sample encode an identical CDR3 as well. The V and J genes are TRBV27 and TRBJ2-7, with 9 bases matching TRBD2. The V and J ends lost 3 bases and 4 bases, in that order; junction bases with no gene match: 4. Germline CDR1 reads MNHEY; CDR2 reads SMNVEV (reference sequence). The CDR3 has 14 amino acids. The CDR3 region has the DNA TGTGCCAGCAGTTTCGGGACTAGCAGTTACGAGCAGTACTTC. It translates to CASSFGTSSYEQYF.

CDR3 loop: CASSPRGDSNQPQHF. CDR3 DNA: TGTGCCAGCAGCCCACGTGGAGATAGCAATCAGCCCCAGCATTTT. V gene TRBV7-9 combines with J gene TRBJ1-5; D is ambiguous. The germline V gene encodes CDR1 SEHNR and CDR2 FQNEAQ (reference sequence). The germline V and J ends were trimmed by 5 bases and 0 bases, with 11 bases remaining between them. The CDR3 covers 15 residues. The whole variable domain, filled in from reference TRBV7-9 and TRBJ1-5, reads DTGVSQNPRHKITKRGQNVTFRCDPISEHNRLYWYRQTLGQGPEFLTYFQNEAQLEKSRLLSDRFSAERPKGSFSTLEIQRTEQGDSAMYLCASSPRGDSNQPQHFGDGTRLSIL.

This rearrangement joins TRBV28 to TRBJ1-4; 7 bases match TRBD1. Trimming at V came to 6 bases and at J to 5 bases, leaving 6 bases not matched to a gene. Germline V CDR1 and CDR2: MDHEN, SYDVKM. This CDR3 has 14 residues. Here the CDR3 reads CASRAGTENEKLFF. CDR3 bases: TGTGCCAGCAGGGCCGGGACAGAAAATGAAAAACTGTTTTTT. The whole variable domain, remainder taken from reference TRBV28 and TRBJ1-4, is DVKVTQSSRYLVKRTGEKVFLECVQDMDHENMFWYRQDPGLGLRLIYFSYDVKMKEKGDIPEGYSVSREKKERFSLILESASTNQTSMYLCASRAGTENEKLFFGSGTQLSVL.

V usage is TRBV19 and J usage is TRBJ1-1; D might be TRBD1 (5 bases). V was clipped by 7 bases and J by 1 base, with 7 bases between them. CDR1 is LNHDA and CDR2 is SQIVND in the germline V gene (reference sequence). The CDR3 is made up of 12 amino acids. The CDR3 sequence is CASNQGNTEAFF. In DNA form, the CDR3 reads TGTGCCAGTAACCAGGGGAACACTGAAGCTTTCTTT.

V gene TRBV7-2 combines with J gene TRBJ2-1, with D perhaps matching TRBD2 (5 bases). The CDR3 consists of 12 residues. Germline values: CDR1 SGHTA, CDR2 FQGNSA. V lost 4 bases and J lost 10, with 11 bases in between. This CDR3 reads CASSSIQREQFF. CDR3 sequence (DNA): TGTGCCAGCAGCTCAATCCAGCGGGAGCAGTTCTTC.

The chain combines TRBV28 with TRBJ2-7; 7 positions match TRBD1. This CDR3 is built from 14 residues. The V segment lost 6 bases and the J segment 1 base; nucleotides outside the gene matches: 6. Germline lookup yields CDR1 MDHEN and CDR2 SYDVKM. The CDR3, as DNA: TGTGCCAGCAGCCCAGGACAGGTTTCCTACGAGCAGTACTTC. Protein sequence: CASSPGQVSYEQYF.

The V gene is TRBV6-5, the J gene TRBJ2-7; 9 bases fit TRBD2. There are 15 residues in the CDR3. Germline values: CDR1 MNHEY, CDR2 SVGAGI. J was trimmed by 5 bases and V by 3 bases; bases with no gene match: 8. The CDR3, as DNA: TGTGCCAGCAGTTATCAGGGCGGGGGGGCCGACGAGCAGTACTTC. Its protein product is CASSYQGGGADEQYF.

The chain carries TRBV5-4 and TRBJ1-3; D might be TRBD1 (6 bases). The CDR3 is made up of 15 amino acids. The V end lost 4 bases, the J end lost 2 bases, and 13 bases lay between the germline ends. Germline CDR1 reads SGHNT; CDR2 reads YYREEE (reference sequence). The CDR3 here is CASSPGKGAGNTIYF. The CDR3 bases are TGTGCCAGCAGCCCCGGAAAGGGGGCTGGAAACACCATATATTTT.

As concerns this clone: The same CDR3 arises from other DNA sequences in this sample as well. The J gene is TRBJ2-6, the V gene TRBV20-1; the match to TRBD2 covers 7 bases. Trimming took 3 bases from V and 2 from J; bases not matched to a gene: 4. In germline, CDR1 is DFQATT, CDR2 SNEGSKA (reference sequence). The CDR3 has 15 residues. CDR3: CSASPGGPGANVLTF. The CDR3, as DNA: TGCAGTGCTAGTCCGGGGGGACCTGGGGCCAACGTCCTGACTTTC.